This T cell receptor (beta chain) emerged from a study of a mutant IDH1 vaccine in newly diagnosed glioma. Study conclusions and caveats: Immune responses induced by vaccination arose in around 93% of the patients.

Per germline, CDR1 ENHRY and CDR2 SYGVKD. V gave up 0 bases and J gave up 5 bases; unmatched junction bases: 4. The length of the CDR3 is 14 residues. As concerns this clone: The antigen is not known.

Generated by immunoSEQ multiplex PCR, the TCRdb table keeps only in-frame clones and is missing some. The profile shows over 45,000 clones, about 88% of them singletons. The time point denotes: week 5, during vaccination. Doses consisted of 300 ug of mutant IDH1 20-mer peptide each, paired with topical imiquimod. Source: PBMCs, taken from a glioma patient whose treatment included an IDH1 peptide vaccine. V usage is TRBV10-3 and J usage is TRBJ2-7; 7 bases map to TRBD1. This clonotype was sampled from a woman in her 50s with glioma. The CDR3 protein is CAISESVGGNEQYF. The CDR3 bases are TGTGCCATCAGTGAGTCCGTAGGGGGCAACGAGCAGTACTTC.